This T cell receptor (beta chain) derives from a study of patients and donors after allogeneic stem cell transplantation. TCRdb reprocessed the RT-PCR reads with MiXCR, giving one entry per CDR3 protein. This sample has about 960,000 distinct CDR3 sequences, with under 20% found just once. Trimming at V came to 3 bases and at J to 3 bases, leaving 4 bases not matched to a gene. Germline CDR1 and CDR2: SGHRS and YFSETQ. This CDR3 spans 15 amino acids. The sequence was obtained from a human donor who was either an allogeneic HSCT recipient or a stem cell or donor lymphocyte infusion donor (not recorded which). It is not recorded whose cells these are; they may come from a transplant donor. The sequenced sample was blood, either unsorted or a sorted T cell fraction (not recorded which). This chain joins TRBV5-1 and TRBJ2-7; TRBD1 matches at 12 bases. This CDR3 reads CASSSGQGALYEQYF. In DNA, the CDR3 is TGCGCCAGCAGCTCGGGACAGGGGGCCCTCTACGAGCAGTACTTC.